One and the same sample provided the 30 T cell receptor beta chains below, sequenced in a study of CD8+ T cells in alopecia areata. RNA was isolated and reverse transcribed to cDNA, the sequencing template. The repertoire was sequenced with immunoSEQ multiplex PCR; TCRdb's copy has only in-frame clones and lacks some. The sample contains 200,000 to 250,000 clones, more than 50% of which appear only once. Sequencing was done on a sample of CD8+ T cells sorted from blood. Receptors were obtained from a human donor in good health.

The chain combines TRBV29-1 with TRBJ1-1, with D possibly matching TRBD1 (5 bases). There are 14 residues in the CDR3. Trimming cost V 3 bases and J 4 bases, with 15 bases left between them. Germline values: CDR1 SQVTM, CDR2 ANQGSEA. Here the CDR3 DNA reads TGCAGCGTTGATATCGGGAGGGGTGGCACTGAAGCTTTCTTT. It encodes CSVDIGRGGTEAFF.

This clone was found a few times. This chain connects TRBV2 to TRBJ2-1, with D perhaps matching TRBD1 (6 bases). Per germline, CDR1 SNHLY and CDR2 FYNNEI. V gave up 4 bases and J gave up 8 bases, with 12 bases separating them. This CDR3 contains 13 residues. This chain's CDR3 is CASSASEGDEQFF. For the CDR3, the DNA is TGTGCCAGCAGTGCCTCAGAGGGGGATGAGCAGTTCTTC. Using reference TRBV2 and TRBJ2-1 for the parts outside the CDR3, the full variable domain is EPEVTQTPSHQVTQMGQEVILRCVPISNHLYFYWYRQILGQKVEFLVSFYNNEISEKSEIFDDQFSVERPDGSNFTLKIRSTKLEDSAMYFCASSASEGDEQFFGPGTRLTVL.

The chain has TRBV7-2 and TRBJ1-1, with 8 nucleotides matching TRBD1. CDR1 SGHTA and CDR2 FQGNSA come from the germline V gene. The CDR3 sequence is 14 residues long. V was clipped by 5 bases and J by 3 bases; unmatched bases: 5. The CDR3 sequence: CASSQKTGDTEAFF. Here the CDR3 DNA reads TGTGCCAGCAGCCAAAAGACAGGGGACACTGAAGCTTTCTTT. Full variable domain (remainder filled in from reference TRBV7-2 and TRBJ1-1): GAGVSQSPSNKVTEKGKDVELRCDPISGHTALYWYRQSLGQGLEFLIYFQGNSAPDKSGLPSDRFSAERTGGSVSTLTIQRTQQEDSAVYLCASSQKTGDTEAFFGQGTRLTVV.

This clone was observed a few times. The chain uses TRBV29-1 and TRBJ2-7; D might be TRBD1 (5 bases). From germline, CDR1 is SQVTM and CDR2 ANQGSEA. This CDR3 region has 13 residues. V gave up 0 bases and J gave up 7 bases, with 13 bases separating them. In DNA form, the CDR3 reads TGCAGCGTTGAAGAAGGGCGCGCAGGGGAGCAGTACTTC. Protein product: CSVEEGRAGEQYF.

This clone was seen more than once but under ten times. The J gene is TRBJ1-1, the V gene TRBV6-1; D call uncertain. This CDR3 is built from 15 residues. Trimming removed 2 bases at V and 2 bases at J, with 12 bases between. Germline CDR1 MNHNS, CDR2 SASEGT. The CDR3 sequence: CASSEWREGNTEAFF. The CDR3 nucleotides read TGTGCCAGCAGTGAATGGAGGGAGGGAAACACTGAAGCTTTCTTT.

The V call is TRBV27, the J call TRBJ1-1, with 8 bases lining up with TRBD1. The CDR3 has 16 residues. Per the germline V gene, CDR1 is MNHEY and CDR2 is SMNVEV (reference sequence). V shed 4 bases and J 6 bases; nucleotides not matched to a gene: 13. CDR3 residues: CASSSGGVGVGAEAFF. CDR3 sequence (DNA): TGTGCCAGCAGTTCAGGGGGCGTCGGGGTCGGTGCTGAAGCTTTCTTT.

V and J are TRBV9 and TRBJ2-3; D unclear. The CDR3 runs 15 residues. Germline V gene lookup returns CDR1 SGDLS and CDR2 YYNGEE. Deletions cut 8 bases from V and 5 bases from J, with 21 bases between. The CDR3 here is CASRTPQVAGDTQYF. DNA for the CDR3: TGTGCCAGTAGGACGCCCCAAGTAGCTGGAGATACGCAGTATTTT.

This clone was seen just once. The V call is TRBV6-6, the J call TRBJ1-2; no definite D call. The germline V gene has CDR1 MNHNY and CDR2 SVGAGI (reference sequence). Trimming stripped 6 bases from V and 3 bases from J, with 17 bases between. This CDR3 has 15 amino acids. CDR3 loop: CASSLTIGLDYGYTF. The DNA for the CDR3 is TGTGCCAGCAGCCTTACCATTGGGCTAGACTATGGCTACACCTTC.

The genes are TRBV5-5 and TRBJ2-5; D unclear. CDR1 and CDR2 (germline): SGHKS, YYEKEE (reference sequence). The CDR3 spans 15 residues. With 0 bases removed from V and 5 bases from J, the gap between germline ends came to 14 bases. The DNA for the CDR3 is TGTGCCAGCAGCTTGGCCGGGCTAGGCTGGGAGACCCAGTACTTC. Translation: CASSLAGLGWETQYF.

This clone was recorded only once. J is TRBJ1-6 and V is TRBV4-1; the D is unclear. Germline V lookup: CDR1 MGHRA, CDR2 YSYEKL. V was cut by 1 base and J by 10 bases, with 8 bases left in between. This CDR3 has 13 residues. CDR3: CASSQVIGSPLHF. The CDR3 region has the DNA TGCGCCAGCAGCCAAGTTATCGGGTCACCCCTCCACTTT.

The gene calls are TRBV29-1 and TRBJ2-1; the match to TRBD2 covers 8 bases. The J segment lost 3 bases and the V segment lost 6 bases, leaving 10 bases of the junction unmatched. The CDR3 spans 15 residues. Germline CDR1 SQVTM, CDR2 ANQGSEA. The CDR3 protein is CSVVPPAGGYNEQFF. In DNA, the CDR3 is TGCAGCGTGGTGCCTCCGGCGGGGGGCTACAATGAGCAGTTCTTC.

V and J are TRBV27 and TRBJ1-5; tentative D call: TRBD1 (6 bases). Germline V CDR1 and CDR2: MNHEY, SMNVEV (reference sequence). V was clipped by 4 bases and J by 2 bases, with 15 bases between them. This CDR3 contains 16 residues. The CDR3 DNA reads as TGTGCCAGCAGTTCGCGACAGGTTGGGGGCAATCAGCCCCAGCATTTT. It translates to CASSSRQVGGNQPQHF.

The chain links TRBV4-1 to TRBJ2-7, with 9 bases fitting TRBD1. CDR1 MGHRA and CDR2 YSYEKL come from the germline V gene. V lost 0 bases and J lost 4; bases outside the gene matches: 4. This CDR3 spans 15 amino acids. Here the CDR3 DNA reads TGCGCCAGCAGCCAAGACGGGACAGGGCTTTACGAGCAGTACTTC. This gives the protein CASSQDGTGLYEQYF.

The CDR3 sequence: CSVESGQGATGELFF. The CDR3 bases are TGCAGCGTTGAATCTGGACAGGGGGCAACCGGGGAGCTGTTTTTT. The chain recombines TRBV29-1 with TRBJ2-2, with 11 bases identical to TRBD1. With V trimmed by 2 bases and J by 5 bases, 4 bases remained unmatched. The CDR3 extends over 15 amino acids. The V gene's germline CDR1 is SQVTM and CDR2 ANQGSEA.

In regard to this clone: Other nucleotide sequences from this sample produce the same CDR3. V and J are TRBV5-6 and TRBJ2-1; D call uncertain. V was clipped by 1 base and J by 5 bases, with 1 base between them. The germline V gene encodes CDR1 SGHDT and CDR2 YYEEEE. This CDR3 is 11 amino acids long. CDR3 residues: CASSLNNEQFF. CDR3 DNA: TGTGCCAGCAGCTTGAACAATGAGCAGTTCTTC.

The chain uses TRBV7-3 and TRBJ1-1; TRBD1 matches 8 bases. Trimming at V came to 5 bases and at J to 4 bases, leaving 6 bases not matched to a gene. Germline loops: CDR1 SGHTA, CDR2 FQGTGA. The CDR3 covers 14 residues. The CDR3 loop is CASSLGQGFTEAFF. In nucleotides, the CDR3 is TGTGCCAGCAGCCTCGGACAGGGTTTCACTGAAGCTTTCTTT.

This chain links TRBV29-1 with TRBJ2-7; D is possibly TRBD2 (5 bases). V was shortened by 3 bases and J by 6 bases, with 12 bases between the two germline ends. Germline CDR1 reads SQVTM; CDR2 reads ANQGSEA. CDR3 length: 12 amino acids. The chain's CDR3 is CSVDSGSREQYF. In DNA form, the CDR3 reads TGCAGCGTTGATTCGGGGTCTCGCGAGCAGTACTTC.

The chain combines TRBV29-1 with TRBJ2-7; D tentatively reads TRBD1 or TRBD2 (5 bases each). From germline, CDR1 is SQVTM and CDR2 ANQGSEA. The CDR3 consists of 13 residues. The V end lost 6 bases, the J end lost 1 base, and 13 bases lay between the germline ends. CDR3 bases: TGCAGCGTCAGGACGGGGCGTTCCTACGAGCAGTACTTC. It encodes CSVRTGRSYEQYF.

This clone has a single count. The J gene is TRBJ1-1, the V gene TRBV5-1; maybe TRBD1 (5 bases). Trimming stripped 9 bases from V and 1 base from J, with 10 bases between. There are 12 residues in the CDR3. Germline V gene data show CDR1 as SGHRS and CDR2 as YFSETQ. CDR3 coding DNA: TGCGCCACCAGGGACGGGAACACTGAAGCTTTCTTT. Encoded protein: CATRDGNTEAFF.

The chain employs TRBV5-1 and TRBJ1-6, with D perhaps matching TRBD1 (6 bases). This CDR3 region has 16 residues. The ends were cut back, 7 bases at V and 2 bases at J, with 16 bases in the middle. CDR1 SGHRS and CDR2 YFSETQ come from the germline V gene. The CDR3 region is CASHEGDGPYNSPLHF. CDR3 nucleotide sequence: TGCGCCAGCCACGAGGGGGATGGCCCCTATAATTCACCCCTCCACTTT.

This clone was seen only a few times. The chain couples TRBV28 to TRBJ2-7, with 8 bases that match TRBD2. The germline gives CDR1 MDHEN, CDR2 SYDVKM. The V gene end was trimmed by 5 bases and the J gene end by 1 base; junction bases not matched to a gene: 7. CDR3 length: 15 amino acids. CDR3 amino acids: CASSLSGGISYEQYF. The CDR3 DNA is TGTGCCAGCAGTCTGAGCGGGGGCATTTCCTACGAGCAGTACTTC.

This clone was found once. This CDR3 reads CSVDLRGEQYF. Written as DNA, the CDR3 is TGCAGCGTTGATCTCCGAGGCGAGCAGTACTTC. This rearrangement joins TRBV29-1 to TRBJ2-7; D gene uncertain. The CDR3 sequence is 11 residues long. Germline CDR1 is SQVTM and CDR2 is ANQGSEA. Between the trimmed V and J ends, which lost 3 bases and 6 bases, there was a span of 9 bases.

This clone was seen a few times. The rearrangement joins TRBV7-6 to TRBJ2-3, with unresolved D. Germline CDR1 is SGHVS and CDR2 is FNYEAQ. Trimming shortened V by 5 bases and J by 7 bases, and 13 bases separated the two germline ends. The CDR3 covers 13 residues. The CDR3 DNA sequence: TGTGCCAGCAGCCCAGCGATGAGGAATACGCAGTATTTT. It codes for CASSPAMRNTQYF.

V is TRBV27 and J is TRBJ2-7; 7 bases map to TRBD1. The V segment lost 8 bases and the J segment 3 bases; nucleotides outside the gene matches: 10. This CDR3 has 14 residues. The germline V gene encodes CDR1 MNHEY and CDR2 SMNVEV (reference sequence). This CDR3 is CASGHGTANYEQYF. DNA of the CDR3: TGTGCCAGCGGACATGGGACAGCTAACTACGAGCAGTACTTC.

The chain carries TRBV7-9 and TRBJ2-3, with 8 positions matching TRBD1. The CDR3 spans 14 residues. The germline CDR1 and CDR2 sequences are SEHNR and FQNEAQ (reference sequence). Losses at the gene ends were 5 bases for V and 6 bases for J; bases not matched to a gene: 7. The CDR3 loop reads CASSPGQGRDTQYF. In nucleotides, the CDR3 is TGTGCCAGCAGCCCTGGACAGGGAAGGGATACGCAGTATTTT.

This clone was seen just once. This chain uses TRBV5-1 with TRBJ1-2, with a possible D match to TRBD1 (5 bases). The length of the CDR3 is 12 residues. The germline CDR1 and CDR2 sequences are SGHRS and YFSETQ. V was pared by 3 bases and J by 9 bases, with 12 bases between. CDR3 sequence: CASSWGGESYTF. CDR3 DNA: TGCGCCAGCAGCTGGGGAGGGGAAAGCTACACCTTC.

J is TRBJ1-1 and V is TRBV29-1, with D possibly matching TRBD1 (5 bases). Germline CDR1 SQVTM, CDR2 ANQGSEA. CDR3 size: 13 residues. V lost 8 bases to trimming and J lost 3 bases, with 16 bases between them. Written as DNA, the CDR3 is TGCAGCACGCGGGACCTCCGGTACACTGAAGCTTTCTTT. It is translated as CSTRDLRYTEAFF.

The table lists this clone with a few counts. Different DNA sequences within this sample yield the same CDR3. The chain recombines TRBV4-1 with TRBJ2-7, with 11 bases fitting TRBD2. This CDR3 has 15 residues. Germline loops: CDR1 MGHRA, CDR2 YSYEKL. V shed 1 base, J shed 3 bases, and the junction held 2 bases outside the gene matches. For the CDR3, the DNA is TGCGCCAGCAGCCAAGGCCTAGCGGGGGGCTACGAGCAGTACTTC. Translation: CASSQGLAGGYEQYF.

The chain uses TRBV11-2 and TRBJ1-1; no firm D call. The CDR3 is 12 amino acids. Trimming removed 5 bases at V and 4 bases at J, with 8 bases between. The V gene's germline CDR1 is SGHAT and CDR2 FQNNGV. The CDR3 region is CASSGLGTEAFF. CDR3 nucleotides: TGTGCCAGCAGCGGACTGGGCACTGAAGCTTTCTTT.

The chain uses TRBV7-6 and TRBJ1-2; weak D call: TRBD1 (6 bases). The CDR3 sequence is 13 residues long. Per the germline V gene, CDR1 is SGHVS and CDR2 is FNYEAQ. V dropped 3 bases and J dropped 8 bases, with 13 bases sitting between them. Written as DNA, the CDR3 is TGTGCCAGCAGCTTCGGGGGGCTGGACGGCTACACCTTC. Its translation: CASSFGGLDGYTF. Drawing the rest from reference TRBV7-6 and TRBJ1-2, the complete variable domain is GAGVSQSPRYKVTKRGQDVALRCDPISGHVSLYWYRQALGQGPEFLTYFNYEAQQDKSGLPNDRFSAERPEGSISTLTIQRTEQRDSAMYRCASSFGGLDGYTFGSGTRLTVV.